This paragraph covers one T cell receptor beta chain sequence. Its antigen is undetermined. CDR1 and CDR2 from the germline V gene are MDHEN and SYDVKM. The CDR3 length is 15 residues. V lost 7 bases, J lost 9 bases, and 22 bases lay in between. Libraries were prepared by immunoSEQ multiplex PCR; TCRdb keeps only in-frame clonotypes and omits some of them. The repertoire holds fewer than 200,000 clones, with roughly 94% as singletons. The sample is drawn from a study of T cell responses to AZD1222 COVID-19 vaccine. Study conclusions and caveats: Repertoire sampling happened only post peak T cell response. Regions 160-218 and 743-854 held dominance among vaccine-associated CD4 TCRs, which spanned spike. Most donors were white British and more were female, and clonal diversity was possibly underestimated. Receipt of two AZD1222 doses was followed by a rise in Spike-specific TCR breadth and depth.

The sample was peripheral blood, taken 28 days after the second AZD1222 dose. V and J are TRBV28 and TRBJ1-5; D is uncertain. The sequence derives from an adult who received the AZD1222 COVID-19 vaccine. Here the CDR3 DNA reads TGTGCCAGCACCAGAAAACGCGTGGGAATCATGCCCCAGCATTTT. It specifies CASTRKRVGIMPQHF.